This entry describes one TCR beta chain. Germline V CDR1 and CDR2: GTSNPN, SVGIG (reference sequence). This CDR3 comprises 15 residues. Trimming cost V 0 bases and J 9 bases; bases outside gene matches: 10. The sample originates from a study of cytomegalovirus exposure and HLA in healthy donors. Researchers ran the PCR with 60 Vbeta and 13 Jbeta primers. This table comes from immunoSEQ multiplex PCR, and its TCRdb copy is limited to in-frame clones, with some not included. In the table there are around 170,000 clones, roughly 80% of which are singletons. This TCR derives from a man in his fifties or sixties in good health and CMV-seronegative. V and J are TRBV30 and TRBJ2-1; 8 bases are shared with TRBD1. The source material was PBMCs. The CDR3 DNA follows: TGTGCCTGGAGTGTACAGGGGGGATTAAGTAGTGAGCAGTTCTTC. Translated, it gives CAWSVQGGLSSEQFF.